This TCR beta chain was recovered during a study of blood T cell repertoires in COVID-19. Study details: The analysed material was cDNA or gDNA that came from T cells, B-cell-depleted T cells, or PBMCs.

The germline CDR1 and CDR2 sequences are GTSNPN and SVGIG (reference sequence). Trimming shortened V by 2 bases and J by 3 bases, and 5 bases separated the two germline ends. This CDR3 contains 12 residues. Sequencing was performed with immunoSEQ multiplex PCR; in TCRdb, only in-frame clones are kept and a portion is missing. The sample has around 88,000 clones; 90% are singletons. This chain joins TRBV30 and TRBJ2-1, with unresolved D. This sequence originates from a man in his 60s with acute or convalescent COVID-19. The sequenced sample was peripheral blood. In DNA, the CDR3 is TGTGCCTGGAGTTCCTTCTACAATGAGCAGTTCTTC. Translating gives CAWSSFYNEQFF.